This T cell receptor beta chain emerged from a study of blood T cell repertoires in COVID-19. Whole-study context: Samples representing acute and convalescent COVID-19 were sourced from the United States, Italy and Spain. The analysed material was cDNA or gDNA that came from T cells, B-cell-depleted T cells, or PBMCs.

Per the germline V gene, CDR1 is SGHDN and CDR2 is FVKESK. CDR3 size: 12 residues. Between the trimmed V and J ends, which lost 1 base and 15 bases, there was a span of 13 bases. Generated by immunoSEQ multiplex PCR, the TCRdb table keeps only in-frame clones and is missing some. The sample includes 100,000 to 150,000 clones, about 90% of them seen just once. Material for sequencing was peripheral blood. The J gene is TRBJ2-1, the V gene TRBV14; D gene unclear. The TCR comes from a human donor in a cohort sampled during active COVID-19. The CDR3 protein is CASSQVLPILFF. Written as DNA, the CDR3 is TGTGCCAGCAGCCAAGTCCTACCTATTCTGTTCTTC.